Sequencing of this TCR beta chain was carried out in a study of naive and memory T cell subsets. Treatment in this sample: skin biopsy from PPD injection site in Mantoux-positive individual. TCR cDNA received a 3' ligated oligonucleotide that carried a UMI. Unsorted total RNA, about 1 to 1000 ng, was DNase treated before reverse transcription. Germline-derived CDR1 and CDR2 are DFQATT and SNEGSKA (reference sequence). This CDR3 comprises 15 residues. V lost 3 bases to trimming and J lost 2 bases, with 14 bases between them. Amplification of ligated cDNA took four PCR rounds with SP2 and nested alpha and beta constant primers. One entry per CDR3 protein results from TCRdb running MiXCR on the UMI-ligation and nested PCR reads. The data show 25,000 to 35,000 distinct CDR3 sequences, with more than 6.5% seen just once and over 3% held by the top ten. Study-wide results and limits: Delayed type IV hypersensitivity infiltration was taken to explain higher tuberculin-site TCR counts. TCRs were reportedly recovered from both biopsy types, mostly tuberculin test sites. Potentially, T cell activation and differentiation skew this RNA-based measurement.

There are many counts of this clonotype. Its specificity is not known. The J gene is TRBJ2-4, the V gene TRBV20-1, with D unresolved. This TCR derives from an adult in good health. Material: skin, obtained from a tuberculin skin test site. Here the CDR3 reads CSASFFGSPKNIQYF. The CDR3 nucleotides read TGCAGTGCTAGTTTCTTCGGGTCTCCCAAAAACATTCAGTACTTC.